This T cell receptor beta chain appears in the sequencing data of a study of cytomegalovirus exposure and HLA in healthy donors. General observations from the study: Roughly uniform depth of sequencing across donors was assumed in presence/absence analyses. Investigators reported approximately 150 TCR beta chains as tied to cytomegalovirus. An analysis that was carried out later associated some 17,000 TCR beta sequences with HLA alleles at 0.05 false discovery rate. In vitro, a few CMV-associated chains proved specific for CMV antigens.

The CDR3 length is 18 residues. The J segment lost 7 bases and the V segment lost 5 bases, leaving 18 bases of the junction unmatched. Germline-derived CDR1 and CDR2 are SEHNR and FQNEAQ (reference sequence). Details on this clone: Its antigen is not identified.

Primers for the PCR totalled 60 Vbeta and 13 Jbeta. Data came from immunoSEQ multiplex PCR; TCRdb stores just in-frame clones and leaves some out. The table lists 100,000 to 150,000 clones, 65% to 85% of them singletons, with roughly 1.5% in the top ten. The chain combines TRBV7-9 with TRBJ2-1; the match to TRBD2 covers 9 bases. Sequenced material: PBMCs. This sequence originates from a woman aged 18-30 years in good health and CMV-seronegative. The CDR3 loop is CASSPKGLAGVAWNEQFF. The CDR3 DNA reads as TGTGCCAGCAGCCCGAAGGGTTTAGCGGGAGTCGCCTGGAATGAGCAGTTCTTC.